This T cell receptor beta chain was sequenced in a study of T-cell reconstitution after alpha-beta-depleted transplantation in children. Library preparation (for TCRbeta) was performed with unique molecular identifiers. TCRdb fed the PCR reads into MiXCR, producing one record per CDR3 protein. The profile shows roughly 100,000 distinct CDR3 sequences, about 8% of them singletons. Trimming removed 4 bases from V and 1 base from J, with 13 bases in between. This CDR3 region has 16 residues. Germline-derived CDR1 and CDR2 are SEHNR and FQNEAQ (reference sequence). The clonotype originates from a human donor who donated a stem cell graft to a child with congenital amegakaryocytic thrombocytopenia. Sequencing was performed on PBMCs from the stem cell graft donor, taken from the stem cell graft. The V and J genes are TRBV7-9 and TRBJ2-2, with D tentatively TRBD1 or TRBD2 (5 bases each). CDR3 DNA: TGTGCCAGCAGCTCGTTCGGGACCGAGAACACCGGGGAGCTGTTTTTT. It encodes CASSSFGTENTGELFF.